This entry lists 3 T cell receptor beta chains sequenced from one sample in a study of radiation and T cells in renal cell carcinoma. TCRdb keeps only in-frame clones here, not all; method: immunoSEQ multiplex PCR. The table lists about 140,000 clones, around 78% of them singletons. The sample's time point: baseline pretreatment blood. Treatment reported: 15 Gy SBRT to primary tumor, nephrectomy 4 weeks later. The sample in question was blood, obtained from a patient whose treatment included radiotherapy and nephrectomy. These receptors all come from a woman aged 50 to 65 with renal cell carcinoma.

This clone has a single count. V and J are TRBV6-5 and TRBJ2-7, with 7 nucleotides matching TRBD1. Germline V lookup: CDR1 MNHEY, CDR2 SVGAGI. J lost 0 bases, V lost 0 bases, and 2 bases had no gene match. This CDR3 has 15 amino acids. CDR3 residues: CASSYSGTVSYEQYF. The CDR3 DNA follows: TGTGCCAGCAGTTACTCGGGGACAGTCTCCTACGAGCAGTACTTC.

This clone appeared a single time. The CDR3 bases are TGTGCCAGCAGGGGGTATGGAGTGGAGGGCCGGGGCTACACCTTC. Translating gives CASRGYGVEGRGYTF. V gene TRBV5-6 combines with J gene TRBJ1-2; D unclear. V gave up 5 bases and J gave up 8 bases, with 22 bases separating them. The germline CDR1 and CDR2 sequences are SGHDT and YYEEEE. CDR3 size: 15 residues.

The rearrangement uses TRBV5-1 and TRBJ1-6; D perhaps matches TRBD1 (5 bases). Germline CDR1 and CDR2: SGHRS and YFSETQ. Trimming cost V 2 bases and J 9 bases, with 15 bases left between them. The CDR3 contains 15 residues. The CDR3 protein is CASSLATDRGSPLHF. For the CDR3, the DNA is TGCGCCAGCAGCTTAGCGACAGACCGGGGTTCACCCCTCCACTTT.